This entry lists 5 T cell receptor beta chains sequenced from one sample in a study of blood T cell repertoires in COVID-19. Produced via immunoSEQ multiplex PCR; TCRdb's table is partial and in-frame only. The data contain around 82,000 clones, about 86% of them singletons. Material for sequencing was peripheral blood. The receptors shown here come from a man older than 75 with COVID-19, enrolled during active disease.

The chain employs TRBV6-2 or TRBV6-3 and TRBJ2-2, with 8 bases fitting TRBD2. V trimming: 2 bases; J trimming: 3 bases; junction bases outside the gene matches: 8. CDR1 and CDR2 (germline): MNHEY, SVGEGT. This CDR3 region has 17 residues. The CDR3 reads CASSYRFGGADTGELFF. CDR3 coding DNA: TGTGCCAGCAGTTACAGGTTCGGGGGGGCCGACACCGGGGAGCTGTTTTTT.

CDR3: CASDKRGLNEKLFF. As DNA, the CDR3 is TGTGCCAGTGACAAAAGGGGACTTAATGAAAAACTGTTTTTT. The chain couples TRBV5-8 to TRBJ1-4, with D possibly being TRBD1 (5 bases). Germline CDR1 SGHTS, CDR2 YDEGEE. Between the trimmed V and J ends, which lost 8 bases and 4 bases, there was a span of 15 bases. The CDR3 is 14 amino acids.

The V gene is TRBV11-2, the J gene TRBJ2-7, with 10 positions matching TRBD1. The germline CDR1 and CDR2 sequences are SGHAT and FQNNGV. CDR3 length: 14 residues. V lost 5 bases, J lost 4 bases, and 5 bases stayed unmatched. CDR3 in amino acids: CASSVGTGVYEQYF. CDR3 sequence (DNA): TGTGCCAGCAGCGTCGGGACAGGGGTATACGAGCAGTACTTC.

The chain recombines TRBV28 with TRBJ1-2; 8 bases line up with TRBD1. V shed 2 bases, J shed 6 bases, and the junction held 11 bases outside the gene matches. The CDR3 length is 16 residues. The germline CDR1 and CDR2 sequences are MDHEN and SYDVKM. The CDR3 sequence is CASSLMAPSGGHGYTF. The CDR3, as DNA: TGTGCCAGCAGTTTAATGGCCCCATCAGGGGGCCATGGCTACACCTTC.

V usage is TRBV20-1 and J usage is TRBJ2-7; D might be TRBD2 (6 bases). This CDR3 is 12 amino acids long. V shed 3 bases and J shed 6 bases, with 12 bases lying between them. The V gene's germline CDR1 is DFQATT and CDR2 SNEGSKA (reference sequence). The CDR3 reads CSASNQGGEQYF. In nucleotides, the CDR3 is TGCAGTGCTAGTAACCAGGGAGGCGAGCAGTACTTC.